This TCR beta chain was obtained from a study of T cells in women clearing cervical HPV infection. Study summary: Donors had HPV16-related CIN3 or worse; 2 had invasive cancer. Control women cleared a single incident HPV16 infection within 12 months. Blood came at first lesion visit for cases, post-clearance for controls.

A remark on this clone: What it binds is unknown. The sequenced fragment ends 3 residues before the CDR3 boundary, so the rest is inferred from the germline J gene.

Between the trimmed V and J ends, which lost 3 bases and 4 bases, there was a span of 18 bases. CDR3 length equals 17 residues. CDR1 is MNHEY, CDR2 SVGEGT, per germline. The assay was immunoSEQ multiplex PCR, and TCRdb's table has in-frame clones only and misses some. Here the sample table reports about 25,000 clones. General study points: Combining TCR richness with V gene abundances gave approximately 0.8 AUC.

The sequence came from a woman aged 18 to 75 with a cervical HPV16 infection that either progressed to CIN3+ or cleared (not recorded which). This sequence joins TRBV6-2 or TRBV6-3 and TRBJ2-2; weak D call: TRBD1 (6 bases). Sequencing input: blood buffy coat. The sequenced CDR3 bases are TGTGCCAGCAGTTATCCGCTTGGACAGAGATTCACCGGGGAG. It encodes CASSYPLGQRFTGE. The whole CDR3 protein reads CASSYPLGQRFTGELFF.